The 8 T cell receptor beta chains reported below all come from one sample, sequenced in a study of T-cell memory formation after mild COVID-19. TCRdb ran MiXCR on the 5' RACE reads and lists one entry per CDR3 protein. Of around 430,000 distinct CDR3 sequences listed, 16% are singletons. The sequenced material came from PBMCs or a T cell subset sorted from them (not recorded which). These receptor sequences come from a man aged 18 to 35 who had mild COVID-19 (a few samples of this study predate the infection). Cell type and time point are not known.

V is TRBV7-9 and J is TRBJ2-1; D uncertain. The germline CDR1 and CDR2 sequences are SEHNR and FQNEAQ (reference sequence). V lost 0 bases to trimming and J lost 2 bases, with 14 bases between them. The CDR3 extends over 17 amino acids. The CDR3 spells CASSLAFALSTYNEQFF. As DNA, the CDR3 is TGTGCCAGCAGCTTAGCCTTCGCCCTAAGTACCTACAATGAGCAGTTCTTC.

This clonotype was recorded a few times. Here the CDR3 DNA reads TGTGCCAGCAGCTTACTACGAAAGAGCTCCTACGAGCAGTACTTC. Its protein is CASSLLRKSSYEQYF. The chain carries TRBV11-2 and TRBJ2-7, with no clear D. The germline CDR1 and CDR2 sequences are SGHAT and FQNNGV. CDR3 length equals 15 residues. Trimming pared 2 bases from V and 0 bases from J, leaving 11 bases between.

V gene TRBV2 combines with J gene TRBJ2-5; D unclear. The V gene's germline CDR1 is SNHLY and CDR2 FYNNEI. CDR3 length equals 12 residues. V lost 0 bases, J lost 5 bases, and 4 bases lay in between. As DNA, the CDR3 is TGTGCCAGCAGTGAAGCCTGGGAGACCCAGTACTTC. It codes for CASSEAWETQYF.

The chain carries TRBV7-9 and TRBJ1-5; 7 bases are shared with TRBD1. The CDR3 extends over 14 amino acids. V shed 4 bases and J 6 bases; nucleotides not matched to a gene: 6. Germline V gives CDR1 SEHNR, CDR2 FQNEAQ (reference sequence). The DNA for the CDR3 is TGTGCCAGCAGCTCACAGGGGAAGACTCAGCCCCAGCATTTT. This codes for CASSSQGKTQPQHF.

This clonotype was seen more than once but under ten times. The chain combines TRBV7-9 with TRBJ2-7; 7 bases align to TRBD1. Germline V lookup: CDR1 SEHNR, CDR2 FQNEAQ (reference sequence). V shed 10 bases and J 0 bases; nucleotides not matched to a gene: 6. CDR3 length: 13 residues. The CDR3 DNA reads as TGTGCCATCGCGGACAGGATCTCCTACGAGCAGTACGTC. It encodes CAIADRISYEQYV.

This clonotype was counted only a few times. The chain employs TRBV5-6 and TRBJ1-6; a possible D gene is TRBD1 (6 bases). The CDR3 runs 15 residues. The germline V and J ends were trimmed by 5 bases and 5 bases, with 14 bases remaining between them. The V gene's germline CDR1 is SGHDT and CDR2 YYEEEE. The DNA for the CDR3 is TGTGCCAGCAGTTACACGGACAGAAATAATTCACCCCTCCACTTT. Translating it yields CASSYTDRNNSPLHF.

V gene TRBV15 combines with J gene TRBJ1-3; tentative D call: TRBD1 (5 bases). This CDR3 comprises 16 residues. CDR1 and CDR2 (germline): LNHNV, YYDKDF (reference sequence). V gave up 2 bases and J gave up 4 bases, with 15 bases separating them. Written as DNA, the CDR3 is TGTGCCACCAGCAGACGGCCCAGGGCTGGCGGAAACACCATATATTTT. It is translated as CATSRRPRAGGNTIYF. The full variable domain, completed using reference TRBV15 and TRBJ1-3, is DAMVIQNPRYQVTQFGKPVTLSCSQTLNHNVMYWYQQKSSQAPKLLFHYYDKDFNNEADTPDNFQSRRPNTSFCFLDIRSPGLGDTAMYLCATSRRPRAGGNTIYFGEGSWLTVV.

The genes are TRBV18 and TRBJ2-5, with 9 bases matching TRBD1. Per germline, CDR1 KGHSH and CDR2 LQKENI. The CDR3 is made up of 16 amino acids. V shed 6 bases, J shed 0 bases, and the junction held 8 bases outside the gene matches. The CDR3 is CASSRRDRVYQETQYF. CDR3 nucleotide sequence: TGTGCCAGCTCTCGCCGGGACAGGGTGTACCAAGAGACCCAGTACTTC.